The sequence of this T cell receptor beta chain was determined in a study of beta chain features in type 1 diabetes. General study points: Possibly, sequencing cDNA over-represented cells that had high TCR expression levels. Fewer junction insertions and more nucleotide deletions appeared in type 1 diabetes patients. Compared to healthy donors, patients appeared to have naive, central memory and Treg TCRB repertoires that were more alike.

Notes on this clone: Its antigen is not known.

Sequencing targeted expressed TCRB transcripts, as all isolated RNA had been reverse transcribed. Data came from immunoSEQ multiplex PCR; TCRdb stores just in-frame clones and leaves some out. The data contain more than 130,000 clones, around 7% of them singletons. V was clipped by 2 bases and J by 0 bases, with 8 bases between them. The CDR3 loop spans 14 amino acids. CDR1 and CDR2 (germline): MNHEY, SMNVEV (reference sequence). CD45RO/CCR7/CD25/CD127/CD95/CD27 sorting isolated CD4+ naive, central memory, regulatory and stem cell-like memory cells. Sequences were obtained from central memory CD4+ T cells from blood. The chain has TRBV27 and TRBJ2-7, with D perhaps matching TRBD2 (5 bases). This TCR derives from a woman younger than 45 in good health. The CDR3 is CASSLEGSSYEQYF. DNA for the CDR3: TGTGCCAGCAGTTTAGAGGGTTCCTCCTACGAGCAGTACTTC.